This T cell receptor beta chain was identified during a study of prognosis after radiotherapy for stage I lung cancer. Study-level background: While some 16 patients showed no significant progression after radiotherapy, several developed distant metastases at a median of approximately 7 months.

The ends lost 4 bases at V and 0 bases at J; junction bases unmatched: 5. Germline CDR1 and CDR2: SGDLS and YYNGEE. The CDR3 loop spans 17 amino acids. The table lists this clonotype with many counts. By two-round multiplex PCR, the TCR beta CDR3 was amplified from genomic DNA. The authors ran first-round PCR with primers specific to each TRBV and TRBJ gene. TCRdb analysed the multiplex PCR reads with MiXCR anew, one entry per CDR3 protein. Counted here are 25,000 to 35,000 distinct CDR3 sequences, roughly 52% occurring once; the ten biggest clones make up 16%. Two sampling time points were used, and six milliliters of peripheral blood were drawn at each.

The material sequenced was PBMCs, taken before or after stereotactic body radiation therapy (not recorded which). The chain combines TRBV9 with TRBJ2-6, with TRBD1 identical over 9 bases. The TCR was taken from a donor over 45 with non-small cell lung cancer. CDR3 sequence (DNA): TGTGCCAGCAGCCGACAGGGGGGCTACTCTGGGGCCAACGTCCTGACTTTC. It translates to CASSRQGGYSGANVLTF.